Following are 7 T cell receptor beta chains from one sample sequenced in a study of cytomegalovirus exposure and HLA in healthy donors. The PCR employed 60 Vbeta primers together with 13 Jbeta primers. The repertoire was sequenced with immunoSEQ multiplex PCR; TCRdb's copy has only in-frame clones and lacks some. The sample comprises 50,000 or so clones, around 70% of which are singletons, and roughly 3% rests with the top ten. The sample comprised PBMCs. Source of these receptors: a man aged 18 to 29 in good health and CMV-seronegative.

This clone was seen more than once but under ten times. V and J are TRBV4-3 and TRBJ2-3; 7 positions match TRBD2. The germline V gene has CDR1 LGHNA and CDR2 YSLEER. With 0 bases clipped from V and 1 base from J, the junction kept 7 bases outside the gene matches. CDR3 length: 17 amino acids. The CDR3 is CASSQEGSTSGTDTQYF. The CDR3 DNA sequence: TGCGCCAGCAGCCAAGAGGGGTCCACTAGCGGCACAGATACGCAGTATTTT.

V is TRBV7-3 and J is TRBJ2-3, with 7 bases aligning to TRBD2. CDR1 and CDR2 from the germline V gene are SGHTA and FQGTGA. The CDR3 spans 14 residues. J gave up 2 bases and V 5 bases, and 4 bases lay outside the gene matches. The CDR3 reads CASSHRDYTDTQYF. In DNA, the CDR3 is TGTGCCAGCAGCCATAGGGACTACACAGATACGCAGTATTTT.

This clone has just a few counts. This rearrangement joins TRBV15 to TRBJ2-7; TRBD1 matches at 9 bases. The CDR3 has 14 residues. Germline trimming cut 3 bases from V and 5 bases from J; bases unmatched to any gene: 5. Germline V gene lookup returns CDR1 LNHNV and CDR2 YYDKDF (reference sequence). CDR3 protein: CATSRGQGFDEQYF. CDR3 DNA: TGTGCCACCAGCAGGGGACAGGGCTTCGACGAGCAGTACTTC.

The rearrangement joins TRBV30 to TRBJ2-7, with 7 bases fitting TRBD2. With 0 bases clipped from V and 3 bases from J, the junction kept 2 bases outside the gene matches. The CDR3 has 13 amino acids. Germline V lookup: CDR1 GTSNPN, CDR2 SVGIG (reference sequence). CDR3 amino acids: CAWSVPGGYEQYF. The DNA of the CDR3 is TGTGCCTGGAGTGTCCCGGGGGGCTACGAGCAGTACTTC.

The rearrangement uses TRBV10-2 and TRBJ1-2; D is ambiguous. Germline V gene sequence: CDR1 WSHSY, CDR2 SAAADI. V was shortened by 4 bases and J by 1 base, with 7 bases between the two germline ends. CDR3 length equals 13 residues. CDR3 region: CASSVELNYGYTF. The CDR3 DNA reads as TGCGCCAGCAGTGTAGAACTTAACTATGGCTACACCTTC.

The gene calls are TRBV5-1 and TRBJ1-1; 8 bases are shared with TRBD1. CDR3 size: 14 residues. Germline V gives CDR1 SGHRS, CDR2 YFSETQ. The V segment lost 4 bases and the J segment 4 bases; nucleotides outside the gene matches: 6. The DNA for the CDR3 is TGCGCCAGCAGCGGAGGACAGGGCGGCACTGAAGCTTTCTTT. It codes for CASSGGQGGTEAFF.

The chain links TRBV6-5 to TRBJ2-3; maybe TRBD2 (5 bases). The V end was cut by 4 bases, the J end by 2 bases, with 13 bases between. Germline CDR1 and CDR2: MNHEY and SVGAGI. This CDR3 spans 15 amino acids. The CDR3 DNA reads TGTGCCAGCAGTTCCCCTGCGGGCCCCACAGATACGCAGTATTTT. This gives the protein CASSSPAGPTDTQYF.